Shown below are 32 T cell receptor beta chains from a single sample sequenced in a study of T cells of healthy individuals. TCRdb redid the calling of the 5' RACE reads with MiXCR, one entry per CDR3 protein. The sample shows about 53,000 distinct CDR3 sequences, roughly 15% of them seen only once. The receptor set was obtained from a human donor in good health.

This clonotype was counted at least ten times. The chain recombines TRBV29-1 with TRBJ2-3; 11 nucleotides match TRBD2. J gave up 2 bases and V 6 bases, and 10 bases lay outside the gene matches. CDR3 length: 16 amino acids. Germline V gene sequence: CDR1 SQVTM, CDR2 ANQGSEA. This CDR3 reads CSVALSGRGLTDTQYF. Written as DNA, the CDR3 is TGCAGCGTCGCTCTTAGCGGGAGGGGACTCACAGATACGCAGTATTTT.

This clonotype has at least ten counts. CDR3 nucleotides: TGTGCCAGCAGCTTGCAGCGGGGGCACCTTTACAATGAGCAGTTCTTC. It encodes CASSLQRGHLYNEQFF. The V call is TRBV7-2, the J call TRBJ2-1; TRBD2 aligns across 8 bases. V gave up 3 bases and J gave up 4 bases; unmatched junction bases: 8. In germline, CDR1 is SGHTA, CDR2 FQGNSA. The CDR3 totals 16 residues.

The CDR3: CASSTRTLPTNEKLFF. The CDR3 DNA is TGCGCCAGCAGCACCCGGACACTTCCAACTAATGAAAAACTGTTTTTT. The J gene is TRBJ1-4, the V gene TRBV5-1; a weak D match, TRBD1 (5 bases). This CDR3 comprises 16 residues. The germline V gene encodes CDR1 SGHRS and CDR2 YFSETQ. V shed 4 bases and J shed 0 bases, with 13 bases lying between them.

This clonotype was detected many times. This chain connects TRBV2 to TRBJ2-1; 11 bases are shared with TRBD2. Trimming took 5 bases from V and 3 from J; bases not matched to a gene: 3. Germline-derived CDR1 and CDR2 are SNHLY and FYNNEI. This CDR3 comprises 15 residues. The CDR3 is CASSPGLADYNEQFF. The CDR3 DNA reads as TGTGCCAGCAGTCCGGGACTAGCGGACTACAATGAGCAGTTCTTC.

The chain joins TRBV24-1 to TRBJ2-5, with 7 bases fitting TRBD2. The CDR3 spans 14 residues. Germline V gene sequence: CDR1 KGHDR, CDR2 SFDVKD. V shed 3 bases and J 3 bases; nucleotides not matched to a gene: 3. CDR3 protein: CATSDPGLEETQYF. CDR3 nucleotides: TGTGCCACCAGTGATCCCGGACTAGAAGAGACCCAGTACTTC.

V usage is TRBV2 and J usage is TRBJ2-2; 9 bases are shared with TRBD1. V was clipped by 5 bases and J by 5 bases; unmatched bases: 6. The CDR3 contains 15 residues. Germline V gene data show CDR1 as SNHLY and CDR2 as FYNNEI. Here the CDR3 reads CASSTRQGGTGELFF. The CDR3 nucleotides read TGTGCCAGCAGTACGCGACAGGGGGGGACCGGGGAGCTGTTTTTT.

V is TRBV15 and J is TRBJ2-4; D may be TRBD1 (5 bases). Trimming took 5 bases from V and 2 from J, leaving 13 bases between them. The CDR3 loop spans 15 amino acids. Germline assignment: CDR1 LNHNV and CDR2 YYDKDF (reference sequence). The CDR3 DNA is TGTGCCACCAGCCTAACGACAGCTACCAAAAACATTCAGTACTTC. As protein: CATSLTTATKNIQYF.

The chain recombines TRBV7-9 with TRBJ2-3; 13 bases line up with TRBD2. V lost 4 bases and J lost 4; bases outside the gene matches: 2. CDR1 is SEHNR, CDR2 FQNEAQ, per germline (reference sequence). The CDR3 is 15 amino acids. CDR3: CASSSTSGRADTQYF. DNA of the CDR3: TGTGCCAGCAGCTCCACTAGCGGGAGGGCAGATACGCAGTATTTT.

This clonotype was seen a handful of times. The V gene is TRBV6-2 or TRBV6-3, the J gene TRBJ2-7; a possible D gene is TRBD2 (6 bases). Germline loops: CDR1 MNHEY, CDR2 SVGEGT. This CDR3 has 14 amino acids. Trimming took 6 bases from V and 2 from J, leaving 14 bases between them. The CDR3 nucleotides are TGTGCCAGCAGCCAGCGGGTCACTACCTACGAGCAGTACTTC. As protein: CASSQRVTTYEQYF.

In this sample, this clonotype turned up a few times. This sequence joins TRBV27 and TRBJ2-7; TRBD2 matches at 10 bases. CDR1 and CDR2 (germline): MNHEY, SMNVEV (reference sequence). V lost 4 bases to trimming and J lost 1 base; unmatched junction nucleotides: 7. The CDR3 sequence is 16 residues long. The CDR3 DNA reads TGTGCCAGCAGTTCGTCAGCGGGGGGGACTTCCTACGAGCAGTACTTC. This sequence encodes CASSSSAGGTSYEQYF.

The rearrangement uses TRBV6-1 and TRBJ2-2; a possible D gene is TRBD1 (5 bases). The V gene's germline CDR1 is MNHNS and CDR2 SASEGT. Trimming removed 0 bases at V and 7 bases at J, with 9 bases between. The CDR3 extends over 14 amino acids. CDR3 sequence: CASSEAKGIGELFF. Here the CDR3 DNA reads TGTGCCAGCAGTGAAGCGAAGGGGATCGGGGAGCTGTTTTTT.

The rearrangement uses TRBV29-1 and TRBJ1-3; D not certain. V dropped 4 bases and J dropped 0 bases, with 13 bases sitting between them. The CDR3 runs to 15 residues. CDR1 and CDR2 from the germline V gene are SQVTM and ANQGSEA. The CDR3 coding sequence is TGCAGCGTTGGTTTGAGGTCGTCCTCTGGAAACACCATATATTTT. It yields the protein CSVGLRSSSGNTIYF.

The chain uses TRBV12-3 or TRBV12-4 and TRBJ1-1, with 7 bases aligning to TRBD1. V lost 5 bases and J lost 5; bases outside the gene matches: 8. The CDR3 loop spans 14 amino acids. This CDR3 reads CASSPTGRYTEAFF. In DNA form, the CDR3 reads TGTGCCAGCAGTCCGACAGGGCGATATACTGAAGCTTTCTTT.

This clonotype came up a few times. The gene calls are TRBV19 and TRBJ2-1; D is ambiguous. Germline V gene sequence: CDR1 LNHDA, CDR2 SQIVND (reference sequence). The CDR3 is 12 amino acids. The V gene lost 5 bases and the J gene lost 7 bases, with 9 bases spanning the gap. CDR3 region: CASSGGMNEQFF. In nucleotides, the CDR3 is TGTGCCAGTAGTGGTGGTATGAATGAGCAGTTCTTC.

This clonotype has just a few counts. V is TRBV20-1 and J is TRBJ1-4; TRBD1 might be the D (6 bases). Trimming removed 6 bases at V and 7 bases at J, with 21 bases between. In germline, CDR1 is DFQATT, CDR2 SNEGSKA (reference sequence). The CDR3 totals 15 residues. CDR3: CSAKPRAGVGEKLFF. Written as DNA, the CDR3 is TGCAGTGCAAAACCGAGGGCAGGGGTGGGTGAAAAACTGTTTTTT.

This clonotype was found many times. The rearrangement uses TRBV7-2 and TRBJ1-5; D possibly corresponds to TRBD1 (5 bases). V was trimmed by 1 base and J by 3 bases, leaving 10 bases between them. CDR3 length: 15 amino acids. The V gene's germline CDR1 is SGHTA and CDR2 FQGNSA. CDR3 nucleotides: TGTGCCAGCAGCTTAGACGCAGGGACCAATCAGCCCCAGCATTTT. Protein product: CASSLDAGTNQPQHF.

This clonotype was observed a handful of times. The rearrangement links TRBV24-1 to TRBJ2-2; a weak D match, TRBD1 (6 bases). Germline V gene lookup returns CDR1 KGHDR and CDR2 SFDVKD. The CDR3 length is 16 residues. V was cut by 1 base and J by 6 bases, with 14 bases left in between. This chain's CDR3 is CATSDFVSQGAGELFF. For the CDR3, the DNA is TGTGCCACCAGTGATTTCGTTTCACAGGGTGCCGGGGAGCTGTTTTTT.

The genes are TRBV15 and TRBJ2-3; 7 bases align to TRBD2. The CDR3 spans 16 residues. Germline CDR1 reads LNHNV; CDR2 reads YYDKDF (reference sequence). After removal of 1 base from V and 7 bases from J, the junction contained 11 bases not matched to a gene. This chain's CDR3 is CATSRGGASGYNTQYF. The DNA of the CDR3 is TGTGCCACCAGCAGAGGAGGGGCTAGCGGTTACAATACGCAGTATTTT.

This clonotype was recorded only once. A much larger clone is a single base away; this may be a read error. This chain's CDR3 is CASSPGTCSKTQYF. The CDR3 DNA reads as TGTGCCAGCAGTCCCGGGACTTGCAGCAAGACCCAGTACTTC. V usage is TRBV12-3 or TRBV12-4 and J usage is TRBJ2-5; possible D gene TRBD2, 6 bases. This CDR3 is built from 14 residues. V was clipped by 5 bases and J by 6 bases, with 16 bases between them.

This clonotype has more than one count but fewer than ten. This chain links TRBV4-1 with TRBJ2-7; 11 bases are shared with TRBD2. Germline V lookup: CDR1 MGHRA, CDR2 YSYEKL. This CDR3 contains 16 residues. Trimming removed 4 bases from V and 5 bases from J; junction bases left unmatched: 10. CDR3 DNA: TGCGCCAGCAGCCTTCAAGGTACTAGCGGGAGCGACGAGCAGTACTTC. Residues: CASSLQGTSGSDEQYF.

This clonotype came up a few times. This chain uses TRBV4-1 with TRBJ2-2; tentative D call: TRBD2 (7 bases). The CDR3 is 17 residues long. V shed 0 bases and J shed 5 bases, with 16 bases lying between them. Germline lookup yields CDR1 MGHRA and CDR2 YSYEKL. This chain's CDR3 is CASSQDKGGRTTGELFF. DNA for the CDR3: TGCGCCAGCAGCCAAGATAAGGGGGGGCGTACAACCGGGGAGCTGTTTTTT.

This clonotype was seen ten or more times. The junction does not match germline at one end; this may be a read error. The rearrangement uses TRBV2 and TRBJ1-2, with D hard to call. This CDR3 region has 12 residues. Germline V gene sequence: CDR1 SNHLY, CDR2 FYNNEI. The CDR3 DNA reads TGTGCCAACAGTGCTCAGCCTGGGCGGTACACCTTC. It specifies CANSAQPGRYTF.

The sample holds many counts of this clonotype. The rearrangement uses TRBV20-1 and TRBJ1-5, with D possibly TRBD1 on 6 matching bases. From germline, CDR1 is DFQATT and CDR2 SNEGSKA (reference sequence). This CDR3 spans 16 amino acids. V lost 3 bases and J lost 0, with 15 bases in between. The CDR3 spells CSASQQGFGSNQPQHF. For the CDR3, the DNA is TGCAGTGCTAGTCAACAGGGTTTCGGTAGCAATCAGCCCCAGCATTTT.

This clonotype was seen a few times. The chain is built from TRBV7-9 and TRBJ2-7; D perhaps matches TRBD2 (6 bases). This CDR3 is built from 16 residues. Germline V gives CDR1 SEHNR, CDR2 FQNEAQ (reference sequence). The germline V and J ends were trimmed by 3 bases and 3 bases, with 18 bases remaining between them. The CDR3 is CASSFRNREPFYEQYF. CDR3 nucleotide sequence: TGTGCCAGCAGCTTCAGGAACCGGGAGCCTTTCTACGAGCAGTACTTC.

This clonotype was counted many times. The V and J genes are TRBV11-3 and TRBJ2-3; 8 nucleotides agree with TRBD2. The CDR3 totals 17 residues. Trimming cost V 5 bases and J 0 bases; bases outside gene matches: 10. Germline-derived CDR1 and CDR2 are SGHNT and YENEEA. The CDR3 protein is CASSLSGPGGSTDTQYF. Here the CDR3 DNA reads TGTGCCAGCAGCCTGAGCGGTCCGGGGGGGAGCACAGATACGCAGTATTTT.

The CDR3 region is CSAPLSGETQYF. The CDR3 bases are TGCAGTGCCCCCCTATCGGGAGAGACCCAGTACTTC. The chain couples TRBV20-1 to TRBJ2-5; no reliable D call. V was trimmed by 6 bases and J by 4 bases, leaving 12 bases between them. CDR1 and CDR2 (germline): DFQATT, SNEGSKA (reference sequence). This CDR3 has 12 residues.

This chain uses TRBV6-1 with TRBJ1-1; D remains ambiguous. The ends were cut back, 2 bases at V and 0 bases at J, with 10 bases in the middle. This CDR3 comprises 15 residues. Germline loops: CDR1 MNHNS, CDR2 SASEGT. DNA of the CDR3: TGTGCCAGCAGTGAAATGGACGGCATGAACACTGAAGCTTTCTTT. This gives the protein CASSEMDGMNTEAFF.

This clonotype has just a few counts. The chain couples TRBV7-2 to TRBJ2-7; D is perhaps TRBD2 (6 bases). Between the trimmed V and J ends, which lost 6 bases and 2 bases, there was a span of 17 bases. The CDR3 runs to 15 residues. The germline gives CDR1 SGHTA, CDR2 FQGNSA. CDR3 nucleotide sequence: TGTGCCAGCAGATCGATGGCTAGCGCACCCTACGAGCAGTACTTC. Protein sequence: CASRSMASAPYEQYF.

The chain has TRBV2 and TRBJ2-3; D might be TRBD1 (5 bases). Trimming took 4 bases from V and 0 from J, leaving 8 bases between them. Germline CDR1 SNHLY, CDR2 FYNNEI. CDR3 length: 14 residues. The CDR3 protein is CASSGAGSTDTQYF. CDR3 bases: TGTGCCAGCAGTGGAGCAGGGAGCACAGATACGCAGTATTTT. Using reference TRBV2 and TRBJ2-3 for the parts outside the CDR3, the full variable domain is EPEVTQTPSHQVTQMGQEVILRCVPISNHLYFYWYRQILGQKVEFLVSFYNNEISEKSEIFDDQFSVERPDGSNFTLKIRSTKLEDSAMYFCASSGAGSTDTQYFGPGTRLTVL.

V is TRBV7-6 and J is TRBJ2-2, with 7 positions matching TRBD2. CDR1 is SGHVS and CDR2 is FNYEAQ in the germline V gene. This CDR3 comprises 16 residues. Trimming cost V 6 bases and J 6 bases; bases outside gene matches: 13. The CDR3 region has the DNA TGTGCCAGCAGACCCCTTTTTGGGGGAGGGTCCGGGGAGCTGTTTTTT. Translated: CASRPLFGGGSGELFF.

This clonotype was detected only a few times. The chain is built from TRBV7-2 and TRBJ1-1; D uncertain. Germline CDR1 is SGHTA and CDR2 is FQGNSA. This CDR3 contains 14 residues. The germline V and J ends were trimmed by 0 bases and 6 bases, with 11 bases remaining between them. Here the CDR3 reads CASSLALYGAEAFF. The CDR3 DNA sequence: TGTGCCAGCAGCTTAGCCCTCTATGGCGCTGAAGCTTTCTTT.

V is TRBV20-1 and J is TRBJ2-5; D might be TRBD2 (5 bases). The CDR3 sequence is 11 residues long. V was shortened by 1 base and J by 7 bases, with 7 bases between the two germline ends. The germline V gene has CDR1 DFQATT and CDR2 SNEGSKA (reference sequence). CDR3: CSARGETTQYF. The CDR3 DNA is TGCAGTGCTAGAGGGGAGACGACCCAGTACTTC.